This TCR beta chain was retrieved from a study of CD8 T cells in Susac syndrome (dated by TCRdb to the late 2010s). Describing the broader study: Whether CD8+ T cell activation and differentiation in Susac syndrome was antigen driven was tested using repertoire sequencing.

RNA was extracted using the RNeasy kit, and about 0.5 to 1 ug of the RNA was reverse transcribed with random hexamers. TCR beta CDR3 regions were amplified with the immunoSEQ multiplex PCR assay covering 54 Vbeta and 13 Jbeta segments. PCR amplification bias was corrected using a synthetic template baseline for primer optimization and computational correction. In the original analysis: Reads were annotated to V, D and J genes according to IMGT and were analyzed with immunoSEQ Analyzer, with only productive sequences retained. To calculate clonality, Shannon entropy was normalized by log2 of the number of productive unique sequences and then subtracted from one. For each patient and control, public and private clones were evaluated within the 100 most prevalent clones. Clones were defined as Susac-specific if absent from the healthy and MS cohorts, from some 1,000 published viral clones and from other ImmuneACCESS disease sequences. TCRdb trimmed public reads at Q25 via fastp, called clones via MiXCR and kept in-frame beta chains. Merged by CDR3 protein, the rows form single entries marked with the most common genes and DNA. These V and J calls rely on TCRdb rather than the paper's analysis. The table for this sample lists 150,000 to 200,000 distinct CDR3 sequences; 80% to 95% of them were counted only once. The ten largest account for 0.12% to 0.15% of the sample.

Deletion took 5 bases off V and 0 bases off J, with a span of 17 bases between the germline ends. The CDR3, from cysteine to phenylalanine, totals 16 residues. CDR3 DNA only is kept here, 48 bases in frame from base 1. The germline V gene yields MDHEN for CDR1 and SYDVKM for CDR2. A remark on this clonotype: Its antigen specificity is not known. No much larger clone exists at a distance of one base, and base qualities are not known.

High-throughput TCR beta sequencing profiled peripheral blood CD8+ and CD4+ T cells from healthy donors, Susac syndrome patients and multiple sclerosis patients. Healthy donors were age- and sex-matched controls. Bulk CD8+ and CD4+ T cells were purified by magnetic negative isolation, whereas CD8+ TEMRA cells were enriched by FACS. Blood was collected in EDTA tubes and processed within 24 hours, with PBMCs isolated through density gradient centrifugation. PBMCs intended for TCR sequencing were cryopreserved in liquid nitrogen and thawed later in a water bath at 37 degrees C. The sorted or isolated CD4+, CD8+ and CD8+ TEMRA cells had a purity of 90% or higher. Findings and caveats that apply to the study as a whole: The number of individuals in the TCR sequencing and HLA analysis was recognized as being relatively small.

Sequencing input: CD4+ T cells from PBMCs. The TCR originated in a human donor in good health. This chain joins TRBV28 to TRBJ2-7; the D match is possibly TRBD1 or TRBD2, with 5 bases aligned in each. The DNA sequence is TGTGCCAGCAGTAATGGGGACGGAAAGGCCTCCTACGAGCAGTACTTC. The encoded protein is CASSNGDGKASYEQYF.